This T cell receptor beta chain comes out of a study of shared clonotypes between healthy human individuals (dated by TCRdb to about 2020). Turning to the overall study: The cohort comprised two women and a few men aged 18 to 49 years. To estimate repertoire size and how much clonotype sharing occurs between individuals, the study deeply sequenced the blood TCR repertoires of 4 to 6 healthy adults. Between about 0.94 and 8.9 billion PBMCs per donor were obtained by leukapheresis. To increase sequencing depth and limit assay-specific biases, TCR repertoire library preparation and sequencing were carried out by different laboratories using diverse techniques. Per donor, three plates each were used for CD4 naive and CD4 memory, two for CD8 naive, and one for CD8 memory. What the study reported, not specific to this receptor: Sampling was restricted to blood, and TCR repertoires in tissue are likely to differ from TCR repertoires in blood. Clonotypes shared by all four sorted-subset donors showed higher generation probabilities than non-shared clonotypes. Based on pairwise subsampling, the degree of clonotype sharing among donors was expected to be affected by sequencing depth. When a handful of donors were compared, the shared fraction of clonotypes was about 5.2% for naive CD4, approximately 3.5% for naive CD8, about 2.4% for memory CD4, and 0.35% to 0.4% for memory CD8. Naive subsets generally had larger estimated clonotype richness than memory subsets did. The small number of donors limited the genetic and exposure-history diversity represented. Even with the large sequencing depth, rarefaction of the sorted-subset datasets indicated that sequencing was incomplete.

Using the deep immunoSEQ assay, multiplex PCR amplified TCR CDR3 regions from genomic DNA. Extracted genomic DNA from each cell subset was distributed evenly across all wells of several immunoSEQ 96-well plates, and each plate was treated as a replicate. For sorted subsets, about 210 ng of genomic DNA, equivalent to roughly 33,000 T cell genomes, went into each replicate PCR. Purified libraries were measured with a Qubit 3.0 fluorometer, size-checked on a Bioanalyzer 2100, and measured again with the KAPA Library Quantification kit. A separate single-read 150-cycle Illumina NextSeq 550 flow cell was used to sequence each immunoSEQ 96-well plate. The published analysis was carried out like this. Because the immunoSEQ output included only junctional sequences and no quality scores, the filtering could not be the same as the filtering used for full-length reads. Sequences were annotated with PyIR, a Python wrapper for IgBLAST v1.9, and V/J genes and CDR3 were assigned using IMGT germline references. Reads with weak V/J assignments (E-value above 1e-6), missing CDR3, stop codons, out-of-frame junctions, or ambiguous translated residues were removed. V3J clonotypes were defined by identical inferred V gene, J gene, and CDR3 amino acid sequence. To compute the percentage overlap between repertoires, the number of shared unique clonotypes was divided by the size of the smaller repertoire. Repertoire richness was assessed with RTK rarefaction, the Chao1 estimator, and Recon v2.1 estimates of unobserved clonotypes. Generation probabilities were computed with OLGA for all TCRbeta clonotypes obtained by the gDNA method from a handful of donors. The immuneACCESS repertoire file appears here via TCRdb, limited to in-frame rearrangements. These files lack a portion of the clones; in checked studies, under half of the deficit traces to unresolved V genes, and the cause of the others is not known. V and J calls and clone size follow that table, whereas D and trimming were derived from the DNA. The sample table contains some 1,100,000 clones; only one count was recorded for 70% to 80% of them. The ten top clones hold 0.52% of the sample.

At the junction V is shortened by 0 bases and J by 3 bases; bases outside the gene matches: 5. CDR1 is given as ENHRY and CDR2 as SYGVKD, both from the germline V gene. The CDR3 starts with the cysteine, ends with the phenylalanine, and has 15 residues. Left in the record is the CDR3 DNA by itself, 45 bases read in frame from the first base. A remark on this clone: What this receptor recognizes is not known. It has no much larger one-base neighbor in the sample; base qualities were not kept.

Donors were healthy HIV-negative adults with no recently reported acute infections or vaccinations. Only Caucasian adults living in Nashville, Tennessee, USA were represented among the donors. Magnetic negative selection was used to enrich CD4+ T cells, after which naive cells were positively selected on CD45RA and the negative fraction became the memory subset. Blood was collected by leukapheresis, and PBMCs were isolated by Ficoll-Histopaque density gradient centrifugation and then cryopreserved in liquid nitrogen vapor phase. Analytical flow cytometry was used to check the purity and quantity of every magnetically sorted T cell population. From each sorted fraction, genomic DNA was isolated and quantified by UV absorbance on a Nanodrop 2000c.

This receptor was obtained from a man aged 18 to 35 in good health. Some clones in this sample may be carry-over from other donors' samples. Sequencing was performed on memory CD4+ T cells from PBMCs. The cell subset or site label of this sample denotes: CD45RA-negative fraction. The sequence is built from TRBV10-3 and TRBJ2-7; 7 bases in the junction line up with TRBD2. For the CDR3, the sequence is CAISESVLAHYEQYF. The nucleotides are TGTGCCATCAGTGAGTCTGTACTAGCGCACTACGAGCAGTACTTC.